A selection of T cell receptor beta chains follows, all from one sample in a study of cytomegalovirus exposure and HLA in healthy donors. TCRdb's copy holds only in-frame clones and misses some; the assay was immunoSEQ multiplex PCR. The sample table sets out around 70,000 clones. Material for sequencing was PBMCs. Source of these receptors: a middle-aged man in good health and CMV-seronegative. The CDR3 runs from the conserved cysteine through the conserved F or W. The D gene is left open where the match is weak.

TRBV5-4,.,TRBJ2-1,15,CAISLRGGLYNEQFF,TGTGCCATATCCCTACGCGGGGGCCTCTACAATGAGCAGTTCTTC
TRBV5-4,.,TRBJ2-3,15,CASSFQAGGTDTQYF,TGTGCCAGCAGCTTTCAGGCAGGGGGCACAGATACGCAGTATTTT
TRBV5-1,.,TRBJ1-2,14,CASSLDSLAYGYTF,TGCGCCAGCAGCTTGGACAGCCTAGCCTATGGCTACACCTTC
TRBV28,TRBD2,TRBJ2-2,13,CASVPAGAGELFF,TGTGCCAGCGTCCCAGCGGGAGCCGGGGAGCTGTTTTTT
TRBV7-8,.,TRBJ2-1,15,CASSLLDLTYNEQFF,TGTGCCAGCAGCTTATTGGACTTGACATACAATGAGCAGTTCTTC
TRBV4-3,.,TRBJ2-7,15,CASSQDTGVSYEQYF,TGCGCCAGCAGCCAAGATACCGGGGTCTCCTACGAGCAGTACTTC
TRBV19,.,TRBJ1-4,15,CASSIVGVTNEKLFF,TGTGCCAGTAGTATAGTCGGGGTAACTAATGAAAAACTGTTTTTT
TRBV7-6,TRBD1,TRBJ1-3,17,CASSLAQTGASGNTIYF,TGTGCCAGCAGCTTAGCCCAGACAGGGGCCTCTGGAAACACCATATATTTT
TRBV5-6,.,TRBJ1-4,15,CASSLNGLMGEKLFF,TGTGCCAGCAGCTTGAACGGGTTGATGGGTGAAAAACTGTTTTTT
TRBV7-8,TRBD2,TRBJ2-5,19,CASSPWSPVIIAGDETQYF,TGTGCCAGCAGCCCCTGGTCCCCGGTGATAATAGCGGGAGACGAGACCCAGTACTTC
TRBV5-1,.,TRBJ2-7,13,CASSPGRGYEQYF,TGCGCCAGCAGCCCCGGAAGGGGCTACGAGCAGTACTTC
TRBV7-2,TRBD2,TRBJ2-4,14,CASSLVAGGGIQYF,TGTGCCAGCAGCTTAGTTGCGGGGGGCGGCATTCAGTACTTC
TRBV18,TRBD1,TRBJ1-5,16,CASSPAGTEGNQPQHF,TGTGCCAGCTCACCAGCCGGGACAGAGGGCAATCAGCCCCAGCATTTT
TRBV5-1,.,TRBJ2-6,16,CASSKIRGSGASVLTF,TGCGCCAGCAGCAAAATTCGGGGGTCTGGGGCCAGCGTCCTGACTTTC
TRBV30,TRBD1,TRBJ1-5,14,CAWSPGQGDQPQHF,TGTGCCTGGAGTCCGGGACAGGGGGATCAGCCCCAGCATTTT
TRBV28,.,TRBJ1-2,14,CASRLEGGDYGYTF,TGTGCCAGCAGACTGGAGGGAGGGGACTATGGCTACACCTTC
TRBV4-3,.,TRBJ1-3,13,CASSQSIGNTIYF,TGCGCCAGCAGCCAGAGCATAGGAAACACCATATATTTT
TRBV4-3,.,TRBJ2-5,16,CASSQDQARVIETQYF,TGCGCCAGCAGCCAAGATCAAGCGCGGGTAATAGAGACCCAGTACTTC
TRBV4-2,.,TRBJ1-1,14,CASSPLGGNTEAFF,TGTGCCAGCAGCCCCCTGGGGGGGAACACTGAAGCTTTCTTT
TRBV6-6,.,TRBJ1-2,14,CASSYPGMSRGYTF,TGTGCCAGCAGTTACCCAGGGATGTCTCGGGGCTACACCTTC
TRBV30,TRBD1,TRBJ1-2,13,CAWSYRGAYGYTF,TGTGCCTGGAGCTACAGGGGGGCCTATGGCTACACCTTC
TRBV2,.,TRBJ2-3,13,CASSPPFTDTQYF,TGTGCCAGCAGCCCTCCTTTCACAGATACGCAGTATTTT
TRBV28,TRBD1,TRBJ1-5,14,CASSLRQGNQPQHF,TGTGCCAGCAGTTTGAGACAGGGAAATCAGCCCCAGCATTTT
TRBV10-3,.,TRBJ1-4,13,CAVQGSTNEKLFF,TGTGCCGTCCAGGGGTCGACTAATGAAAAACTGTTTTTT
TRBV6-5,.,TRBJ1-2,14,CASSYNDRTYGYTF,TGTGCCAGCAGTTACAATGACAGAACTTATGGCTACACCTTC